These 25 T cell receptor beta chains came from one sample sequenced in a study of T-cell reconstitution after alpha-beta-depleted transplantation in children. The TCRbeta library incorporated unique molecular identifiers. TCRdb re-analysed the PCR reads in MiXCR, keeping a single row per CDR3 protein. Of about 400,000 distinct CDR3 sequences listed, over 20% are singletons. The sequenced sample was PBMCs from the stem cell graft donor, obtained from the stem cell graft. Source of these receptors: a human donor who donated a stem cell graft to a child with acute myeloid leukemia.

This clonotype was counted ten times or more. The chain joins TRBV9 to TRBJ2-1; a possible D gene is TRBD2 (5 bases). Trimming shortened V by 1 base and J by 1 base, and 6 bases separated the two germline ends. CDR3 length: 14 residues. CDR1 is SGDLS and CDR2 is YYNGEE in the germline V gene. The CDR3 loop is CASSVTGSYNEQFF. DNA of the CDR3: TGTGCCAGCAGCGTAACGGGATCCTACAATGAGCAGTTCTTC.

The genes are TRBV6-2 or TRBV6-3 and TRBJ2-1; 13 nucleotides match TRBD2. With V trimmed by 5 bases and J by 6 bases, 4 bases remained unmatched. The CDR3 sequence is 15 residues long. Germline CDR1 reads MNHEY; CDR2 reads SVGEGT. The CDR3 sequence: CASSGLAGDGNEQFF. CDR3 DNA: TGTGCCAGCAGTGGACTAGCGGGAGACGGCAATGAGCAGTTCTTC.

This clonotype was recorded a few times. This rearrangement joins TRBV12-3 or TRBV12-4 to TRBJ1-2, with D tentatively TRBD1 (5 bases). V lost 6 bases, J lost 7 bases, and 18 bases lay in between. CDR3 size: 14 residues. The CDR3 region has the DNA TGTGCCAGCAGGACCTCCGGGGCCGTAAGTGGCTACACCTTC. It is translated as CASRTSGAVSGYTF.

This clonotype was observed a handful of times. The rearrangement uses TRBV28 and TRBJ2-7; possible D gene TRBD1, 7 bases. This CDR3 contains 14 residues. V gave up 2 bases and J gave up 5 bases, with 13 bases separating them. Germline CDR1 is MDHEN and CDR2 is SYDVKM. CDR3 nucleotide sequence: TGTGCCAGCAGTTTAAGGGGGCGGGACCACGAGCAGTACTTC. As protein: CASSLRGRDHEQYF.

This clonotype has a handful of counts. This chain joins TRBV24-1 and TRBJ1-4; tentatively, D is TRBD1 (6 bases). This CDR3 has 15 amino acids. The V gene's germline CDR1 is KGHDR and CDR2 SFDVKD. Trimming cost V 3 bases and J 6 bases, with 13 bases left between them. The CDR3 protein is CATSDPRAGDEKLFF. CDR3 nucleotide sequence: TGTGCCACCAGTGATCCGCGGGCAGGGGATGAAAAACTGTTTTTT.

This clonotype has at least ten counts. The chain recombines TRBV2 with TRBJ2-1, with 11 bases fitting TRBD2. The CDR3 sequence is 19 residues long. Germline CDR1 reads SNHLY; CDR2 reads FYNNEI. Trimming cost V 2 bases and J 0 bases; bases outside gene matches: 9. This CDR3 reads CASSELGVAGGISYNEQFF. In DNA form, the CDR3 reads TGTGCCAGCAGTGAACTTGGGGTAGCGGGAGGGATCTCCTACAATGAGCAGTTCTTC.

This clonotype was found a few times. The rearrangement joins TRBV5-1 to TRBJ2-7; TRBD2 agrees at 8 bases. Per the germline V gene, CDR1 is SGHRS and CDR2 is YFSETQ. With V trimmed by 6 bases and J by 2 bases, 7 bases remained unmatched. CDR3 length: 14 residues. CDR3 DNA: TGCGCCAGCAAACCCAGGACTAGCACCTACGAGCAGTACTTC. Encoded protein: CASKPRTSTYEQYF.

The chain has TRBV7-9 and TRBJ2-7; D call uncertain. This CDR3 has 15 amino acids. CDR1 and CDR2 from the germline V gene are SEHNR and FQNEAQ (reference sequence). The ends were cut back, 1 base at V and 1 base at J, with 11 bases in the middle. The CDR3 DNA is TGTGCCAGCAGCTTAGGAGTCAGTAATTCCTACGAGCAGTACTTC. This encodes CASSLGVSNSYEQYF.

The gene calls are TRBV27 and TRBJ1-5, with 8 bases aligning to TRBD1. CDR3 length: 15 residues. The V and J ends lost 0 bases and 3 bases, in that order; junction bases with no gene match: 1. Germline V gene data show CDR1 as MNHEY and CDR2 as SMNVEV (reference sequence). The CDR3 is CASSLSRGHNQPQHF. The CDR3 bases are TGTGCCAGCAGTTTATCCAGGGGGCACAATCAGCCCCAGCATTTT.

This clonotype has just one count. The chain joins TRBV12-3 or TRBV12-4 to TRBJ2-1; 11 bases fit TRBD1. After removal of 6 bases from V and 6 bases from J, the junction contained 4 bases not matched to a gene. The CDR3 extends over 14 amino acids. CDR3 in DNA: TGTGCCAGCAGCCCGGACAGGGGGCCCAATGAGCAGTTCTTC. Residues: CASSPDRGPNEQFF.

This clonotype was found a few times. The J gene is TRBJ2-7, the V gene TRBV12-3 or TRBV12-4; TRBD2 might be the D (7 bases). The CDR3 runs 16 residues. V was trimmed by 1 base and J by 6 bases, leaving 19 bases between them. The CDR3 DNA sequence: TGTGCCAGCAGTTTAGACCTAGGGGGAGGGCTCGGCGAGCAGTACTTC. This encodes CASSLDLGGGLGEQYF.

The chain uses TRBV28 and TRBJ2-6, with D hard to call. The V gene's germline CDR1 is MDHEN and CDR2 SYDVKM. CDR3 size: 16 residues. Trimming shortened V by 1 base and J by 0 bases, and 7 bases separated the two germline ends. The DNA for the CDR3 is TGTGCCAGCAGTTTATCAGGCTTCTCTGGGGCCAACGTCCTGACTTTC. As protein: CASSLSGFSGANVLTF.

The chain uses TRBV7-6 and TRBJ2-1, with D unclear. The CDR3 totals 15 residues. CDR1 is SGHVS and CDR2 is FNYEAQ in the germline V gene. V was trimmed by 0 bases and J by 7 bases, leaving 13 bases between them. The CDR3 DNA reads as TGTGCCAGCAGCTTAGCTCCCCACGGTGGGAATGAGCAGTTCTTC. As protein: CASSLAPHGGNEQFF.

This chain connects TRBV20-1 to TRBJ2-1; 11 positions match TRBD2. The CDR3 length is 14 residues. Losses at the gene ends were 5 bases for V and 4 bases for J; bases not matched to a gene: 4. From germline, CDR1 is DFQATT and CDR2 SNEGSKA (reference sequence). CDR3 protein: CSAAGTSGYNEQFF. The DNA for the CDR3 is TGCAGTGCTGCCGGGACTAGCGGTTACAATGAGCAGTTCTTC.

This clonotype has at least ten counts. The CDR3 DNA is TGCAGTGCTAGAGGGGACGACGGGGAGCAGTTCTTC. Its protein product is CSARGDDGEQFF. J is TRBJ2-1 and V is TRBV20-1; D possibly uses TRBD1 or TRBD2 (5 bases each). The ends were cut back, 1 base at V and 10 bases at J, with 11 bases in the middle. CDR1 DFQATT and CDR2 SNEGSKA come from the germline V gene (reference sequence). The CDR3 consists of 12 residues.

This chain uses TRBV7-9 with TRBJ2-2; no clear D. The CDR3 sequence is 14 residues long. CDR1 and CDR2 (germline): SEHNR, FQNEAQ (reference sequence). V was cut by 2 bases and J by 1 base, with 5 bases left in between. In nucleotides, the CDR3 is TGTGCCAGCAGCTTACTTCAGAACACCGGGGAGCTGTTTTTT. It yields the protein CASSLLQNTGELFF.

This chain's CDR3 is CASKDETGSNTEAFF. DNA for the CDR3: TGTGCCAGCAAGGACGAGACAGGGTCGAACACTGAAGCTTTCTTT. The chain has TRBV27 and TRBJ1-1; TRBD1 matches 7 bases. Trimming removed 7 bases from V and 1 base from J; junction bases left unmatched: 9. The germline gives CDR1 MNHEY, CDR2 SMNVEV (reference sequence). The length of the CDR3 is 15 residues.

This clonotype was picked up a small number of times. The gene calls are TRBV7-9 and TRBJ2-5, with 7 bases identical to TRBD2. CDR1 is SEHNR and CDR2 is FQNEAQ in the germline V gene (reference sequence). This CDR3 spans 15 amino acids. V trimming: 5 bases; J trimming: 5 bases; junction bases outside the gene matches: 11. The CDR3 DNA reads TGTGCCAGCAGCCCGGGACTTGTTAGCGGGGAGACCCAGTACTTC. Translation gives CASSPGLVSGETQYF.

In this sample, this clonotype turned up many times. The chain uses TRBV20-1 and TRBJ2-2; no definite D call. CDR1 DFQATT and CDR2 SNEGSKA come from the germline V gene (reference sequence). The CDR3 consists of 16 residues. Between the trimmed V and J ends, which lost 6 bases and 0 bases, there was a span of 17 bases. The CDR3 DNA is TGCAGTGCCACCTCCTATGGTTTCGCGAACACCGGGGAGCTGTTTTTT. It is translated as CSATSYGFANTGELFF.

This clonotype was seen only a few times. V gene TRBV15 combines with J gene TRBJ2-5; D might be TRBD1 (5 bases). Trimming pared 3 bases from V and 3 bases from J, leaving 11 bases between. Germline loops: CDR1 LNHNV, CDR2 YYDKDF (reference sequence). The CDR3 is made up of 14 amino acids. The DNA of the CDR3 is TGTGCCACCAGCAGGGACACATTTGAAGAGACCCAGTACTTC. Its protein product is CATSRDTFEETQYF.

The chain links TRBV28 to TRBJ2-5; TRBD1 is a possible D gene (6 bases). Trimming took off 6 bases at V and 4 bases at J, with 18 bases between the two ends. The CDR3 is 15 amino acids. CDR1 is MDHEN, CDR2 SYDVKM, per germline. CDR3 region: CASSIGQSTAETQYF. The CDR3 DNA reads TGTGCCAGCAGCATCGGACAGTCTACAGCAGAGACCCAGTACTTC.

This clonotype was recorded a few times. CDR3 sequence reads: CASSLNGNSYNEQFF. The CDR3 DNA reads TGTGCCAGCAGCTTAAACGGGAACTCCTACAATGAGCAGTTCTTC. The J gene is TRBJ2-1, the V gene TRBV7-3; a possible D gene is TRBD2 (5 bases). This CDR3 is built from 15 residues. Trimming removed 1 base at V and 0 bases at J, with 7 bases between. CDR1 is SGHTA and CDR2 is FQGTGA in the germline V gene.

This chain links TRBV12-3 or TRBV12-4 with TRBJ2-5, with D tentatively TRBD1 or TRBD2 (5 bases each). The CDR3 consists of 15 residues. Between the trimmed V and J ends, which lost 6 bases and 2 bases, there was a span of 16 bases. The CDR3 DNA is TGTGCCAGCAGCCGAGATGGGACGGAACAAGAGACCCAGTACTTC. It codes for CASSRDGTEQETQYF.

The table lists this clonotype with many counts. The gene calls are TRBV7-2 and TRBJ2-1; 7 bases are a match to TRBD2. Germline V gene lookup returns CDR1 SGHTA and CDR2 FQGNSA. This CDR3 region has 16 residues. V lost 3 bases to trimming and J lost 4 bases; unmatched junction nucleotides: 9. The chain's CDR3 is CASSFLLTSAYNEQFF. Written as DNA, the CDR3 is TGTGCCAGCAGCTTTTTGCTTACTAGCGCTTACAATGAGCAGTTCTTC.

The rearrangement links TRBV12-3 or TRBV12-4 to TRBJ2-1, with D possibly being TRBD1 (5 bases). With 3 bases removed from V and 1 base from J, the gap between germline ends came to 10 bases. The CDR3 has 15 residues. This CDR3 reads CASSFTQGSYNEQFF. CDR3 coding DNA: TGTGCCAGCAGTTTTACTCAGGGTTCCTACAATGAGCAGTTCTTC.